This T cell receptor (beta chain) was sequenced in a study of long-term antiretroviral therapy in people with HIV. Version v3.0 of the immunoSEQ assay was performed at survey level. Sequenced by immunoSEQ multiplex PCR; TCRdb stores in-frame clones only, minus some. The sample lists around 30,000 clones, about 85% occurring once. Germline V lookup: CDR1 SGHKS, CDR2 YYEKEE (reference sequence). The CDR3 sequence is 15 residues long. Trimming left V 0 bases short and J 4 bases short, with 13 bases between. V usage is TRBV5-5 and J usage is TRBJ1-2; no clear D gene. The source of this sequence is a man aged 18 to 29 with HIV. The material sequenced was unsorted PBMCs, taken 1.1 years after starting antiretroviral therapy. In DNA form, the CDR3 reads TGTGCCAGCAGCTTGGGCGCCCCCCGTGCCTATGGCTACACCTTC. Its protein is CASSLGAPRAYGYTF.